The following is a T cell receptor beta chain sequence with its context. The record originates from a study of blood T cell repertoires in COVID-19. Study-level information: Acute and convalescent COVID-19 specimens originated in the United States, Italy and Spain.

How the authors handled the data: Amplification of reference gene primers provided the estimated nucleated cell counts. TCRdb's table, derived via immunoSEQ multiplex PCR, lists solely in-frame clones and lacks some. D and trimming were read from the DNA, whereas the V and J calls and clone size are those reported in that table. This sample has 200,000 to 250,000 clones, with just over 85% found just once. The sequenced material came from peripheral blood. This clonotype originated in a man in his fifties or sixties with acute or convalescent COVID-19.

The CDR3 is CASSLVAGVSTEAFF. The CDR3 nucleotides read TGTGCCAGCAGCTTGGTGGCAGGGGTATCCACTGAAGCTTTCTTT. The rearrangement joins TRBV5-6 to TRBJ1-1; tentative D call: TRBD1 (6 bases). The germline gives CDR1 SGHDT, CDR2 YYEEEE. The V end was cut by 0 bases, the J end by 4 bases, with 13 bases between. CDR3 length: 15 amino acids.